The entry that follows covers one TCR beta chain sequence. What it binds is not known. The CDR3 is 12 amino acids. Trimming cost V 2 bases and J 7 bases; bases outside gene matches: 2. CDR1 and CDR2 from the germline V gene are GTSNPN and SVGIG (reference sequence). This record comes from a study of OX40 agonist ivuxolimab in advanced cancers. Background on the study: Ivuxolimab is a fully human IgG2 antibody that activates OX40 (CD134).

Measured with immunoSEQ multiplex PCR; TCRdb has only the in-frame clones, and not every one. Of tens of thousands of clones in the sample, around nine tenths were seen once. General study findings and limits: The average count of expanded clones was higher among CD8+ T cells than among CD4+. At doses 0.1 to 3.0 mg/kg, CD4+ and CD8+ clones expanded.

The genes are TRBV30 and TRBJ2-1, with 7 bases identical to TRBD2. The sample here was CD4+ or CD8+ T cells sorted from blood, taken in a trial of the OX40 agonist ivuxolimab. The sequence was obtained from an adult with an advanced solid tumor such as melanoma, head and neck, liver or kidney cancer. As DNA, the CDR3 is TGTGCCTGGAGTAGACTAGCTAATGAGCAGTTCTTC. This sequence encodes CAWSRLANEQFF.